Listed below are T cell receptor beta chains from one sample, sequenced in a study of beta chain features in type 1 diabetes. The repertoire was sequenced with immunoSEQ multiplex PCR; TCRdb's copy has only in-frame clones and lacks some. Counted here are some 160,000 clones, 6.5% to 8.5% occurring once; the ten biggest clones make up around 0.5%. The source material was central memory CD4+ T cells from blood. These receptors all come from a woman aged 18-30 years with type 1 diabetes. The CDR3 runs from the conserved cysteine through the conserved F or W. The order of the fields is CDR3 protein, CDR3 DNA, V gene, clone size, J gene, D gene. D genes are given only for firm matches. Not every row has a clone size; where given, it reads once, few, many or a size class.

CASSPGSGANVLTF TGTGCCAGCAGCCCAGGGTCTGGGGCCAACGTCCTGACTTTC TRBV7-2 - TRBJ2-6 -
CASRVASGSTDTQYF TGTGCCAGCAGAGTGGCTAGCGGGAGCACAGATACGCAGTATTTT TRBV7-8 - TRBJ2-3 TRBD2
CASSAGLAEYNEQFF TGTGCCAGCAGCGCGGGACTAGCGGAATACAATGAGCAGTTCTTC TRBV9 - TRBJ2-1 TRBD2
CASRTGQGRNEQFF TGTGCCAGCAGGACGGGACAGGGGAGGAATGAGCAGTTCTTC TRBV2 - TRBJ2-1 TRBD1
CSVAPGTGQETQYF TGCAGCGTTGCTCCCGGGACAGGCCAAGAGACCCAGTACTTC TRBV29-1 - TRBJ2-5 TRBD1
CAWKRGTGNTEAFF TGTGCCTGGAAAAGGGGGACAGGGAACACTGAAGCTTTCTTT TRBV30 - TRBJ1-1 TRBD1
CASSHPGVERWNEQFF TGCGCCAGCAGCCACCCCGGGGTTGAGAGGTGGAATGAGCAGTTCTTC TRBV5-1 - TRBJ2-1 -
CAITPGQGTYTF TGTGCCATCACTCCGGGACAGGGCACCTACACCTTC TRBV10-3 few TRBJ1-2 TRBD1
CASRQTRDSYGYTF TGTGCCAGCAGACAGACGCGGGACAGCTATGGCTACACCTTC TRBV7-2 few TRBJ1-2 TRBD1
CASSPGPQGITEAFF TGTGCCAGCAGCCCCGGACCCCAGGGGATCACTGAAGCTTTCTTT TRBV7-2 - TRBJ1-1 -
CASSRDDRAQDTQYF TGCGCCAGCAGCAGGGACGACAGGGCTCAAGATACGCAGTATTTT TRBV5-1 few TRBJ2-3 TRBD1
CASSLDQSMNTEAFF TGTGCCAGCAGCTTAGATCAGTCCATGAACACTGAAGCTTTCTTT TRBV7-9 - TRBJ1-1 -
CASSARDTQYF TGTGCCAGCAGCGCCAGAGATACGCAGTATTTT TRBV5-4 - TRBJ2-3 -
CASSIAGIYNEQFF TGTGCCAGCAGTATAGCGGGGATTTACAATGAGCAGTTCTTC TRBV2 - TRBJ2-1 TRBD2
CASTGDRASTDTQYF TGCGCCAGCACCGGGGACAGAGCTAGCACAGATACGCAGTATTTT TRBV5-1 - TRBJ2-3 TRBD1
CASSFKGAGTDTQYF TGTGCCAGCAGTTTCAAAGGGGCCGGCACAGATACGCAGTATTTT TRBV27 - TRBJ2-3 -
CASSITTGGRETQYF TGTGCCAGCAGCATTACGACAGGGGGCAGAGAGACCCAGTACTTC TRBV7-9 - TRBJ2-5 TRBD1
CAWSAGGTPNQPQHF TGTGCCTGGAGTGCGGGGGGTACCCCGAATCAGCCCCAGCATTTT TRBV30 - TRBJ1-5 -
CASSSGQGLEQYF TGTGCCAGCAGTTCGGGACAGGGGCTCGAGCAGTACTTC TRBV27 - TRBJ2-7 TRBD1
CASRIPVADYEQYF TGTGCCAGCAGAATTCCGGTAGCGGACTACGAGCAGTACTTC TRBV28 - TRBJ2-7 -
CASRPGGAGETQYF TGTGCCAGCAGACCAGGAGGGGCCGGGGAGACCCAGTACTTC TRBV19 once TRBJ2-5 -
CATSRDSRDGDYEQYF TGTGCCACCAGCAGAGATTCGCGGGACGGAGACTACGAGCAGTACTTC TRBV15 - TRBJ2-7 -
CASSLGQYYNEQFF TGTGCCAGCAGCTTGGGACAGTACTACAATGAGCAGTTCTTC TRBV5-6 - TRBJ2-1 -
CATRTSGGATDTQYF TGTGCCACCCGGACTAGCGGGGGGGCCACAGATACGCAGTATTTT TRBV6-5 - TRBJ2-3 TRBD2
CASSIREGLNYEQYF TGTGCCAGCAGCATAAGGGAGGGCCTGAACTACGAGCAGTACTTC TRBV7-2 - TRBJ2-7 TRBD2
CASSFEGLAAQETQYF TGTGCCAGCAGCTTTGAGGGACTAGCGGCACAAGAGACCCAGTACTTC TRBV7-2 few TRBJ2-5 TRBD2
CASSQGHVGNTIYF TGTGCCAGCAGCCAGGGCCACGTGGGAAACACCATATATTTT TRBV7-9 - TRBJ1-3 -
CASVPDRNYGYTF TGTGCCAGCGTACCCGACAGAAACTATGGCTACACCTTC TRBV6-6 once TRBJ1-2 -
CAGQGSGEKLFF TGTGCCGGACAGGGGTCTGGTGAAAAACTGTTTTTT TRBV30 many TRBJ1-4 TRBD1
CASSLGGTHNEQFF TGTGCCAGCAGTTTAGGGGGGACCCACAATGAGCAGTTCTTC TRBV28 - TRBJ2-1 -
CASSHQLAGRYNEQFF TGCGCCAGCAGCCATCAACTAGCGGGGAGATACAATGAGCAGTTCTTC TRBV4-3 - TRBJ2-1 TRBD2
CAWRMRAAREQYF TGTGCCTGGAGGATGCGGGCCGCTAGGGAGCAGTACTTC TRBV30 - TRBJ2-7 -
CASSEGQGRQPQHF TGTGCCAGCAGCGAGGGACAGGGGCGTCAGCCCCAGCATTTT TRBV9 few TRBJ1-5 TRBD1
CASSLQQGAYEQYF TGCGCCAGCAGCTTACAGCAGGGGGCCTACGAGCAGTACTTC TRBV4-3 few TRBJ2-7 TRBD1
CASSSGTSGMYNEQFF TGCGCCAGCAGCTCGGGGACTAGCGGGATGTACAATGAGCAGTTCTTC TRBV5-1 few TRBJ2-1 TRBD2
CASSLGVAGGPWETQYF TGTGCCAGCAGCCTAGGGGTAGCGGGAGGGCCTTGGGAGACCCAGTACTTC TRBV11-3 few TRBJ2-5 TRBD2
CASSAPGQPQHF TGTGCCAGCAGCGCCCCGGGGCAGCCCCAGCATTTT TRBV7-2 - TRBJ1-5 -
CASSLPTVPYEQYF TGTGCCAGCAGTTTACCGACTGTACCCTACGAGCAGTACTTC TRBV28 many TRBJ2-7 -
CASSLTENSYNEQFF TGTGCCAGCAGCCTAACAGAGAACTCCTACAATGAGCAGTTCTTC TRBV6-5 - TRBJ2-1 -